The 10 T cell receptor beta chains presented below share a single source sample, sequenced in a study of T-cell reconstitution after alpha-beta-depleted transplantation in children. Construction of the TCRbeta library involved unique molecular identifiers. One entry per CDR3 protein, called by TCRdb with MiXCR from the PCR reads. Of about 980,000 distinct CDR3 sequences listed, about 29% are singletons. The sample in question was PBMCs, mostly from graft donor cells, obtained 360 days after TCRalphabeta/CD19-depleted stem cell transplant. The receptors come from a boy under two years old who had a stem cell transplant for SCID, so the T cells may come from the graft donor.

The chain joins TRBV12-3 or TRBV12-4 to TRBJ1-2, with D unresolved. V shed 5 bases and J shed 4 bases, with 14 bases lying between them. The CDR3 has 14 residues. CDR3 region: CASSATGQIYGYTF. In DNA form, the CDR3 reads TGTGCCAGCAGTGCTACCGGCCAGATCTATGGCTACACCTTC.

This chain joins TRBV5-1 and TRBJ2-7, with D possibly TRBD1 on 6 matching bases. V was pared by 4 bases and J by 2 bases, with 13 bases between. CDR1 and CDR2 from the germline V gene are SGHRS and YFSETQ. This CDR3 is 14 amino acids long. The chain's CDR3 is CASSLGTRTYEQYF. CDR3 bases: TGCGCCAGCAGCCTTGGGACAAGGACCTACGAGCAGTACTTC. Full variable domain (rest looked up from reference TRBV5-1 and TRBJ2-7): KAGVTQTPRYLIKTRGQQVTLSCSPISGHRSVSWYQQTPGQGLQFLFEYFSETQRNKGNFPGRFSGRQFSNSRSEMNVSTLELGDSALYLCASSLGTRTYEQYFGPGTRLTVT.

This sequence joins TRBV7-8 and TRBJ2-5; tentative D call: TRBD1 (5 bases). With 3 bases removed from V and 4 bases from J, the gap between germline ends came to 21 bases. CDR1 and CDR2 from the germline V gene are SGHVS and FQNEAQ. This CDR3 has 17 amino acids. The CDR3 loop reads CASSFVAGWAMGETQYF. CDR3 DNA: TGTGCCAGCAGCTTTGTTGCAGGGTGGGCAATGGGAGAGACCCAGTACTTC.

This clonotype was seen more than once but under ten times. The chain employs TRBV11-2 and TRBJ2-5; D possibly uses TRBD1 or TRBD2 (6 bases each). Trimming stripped 5 bases from V and 3 bases from J, with 25 bases between. The CDR3 runs to 18 residues. Germline V CDR1 and CDR2: SGHAT, FQNNGV. The CDR3, as DNA: TGTGCCAGCAGCCCACCATCGTGGGGGGCCCCTGATAAAGAGACCCAGTACTTC. Residues: CASSPPSWGAPDKETQYF.

This clonotype has only a few counts. The gene calls are TRBV12-3 or TRBV12-4 and TRBJ1-1; a weak D match, TRBD1 (5 bases). The CDR3 sequence is 14 residues long. The V gene lost 3 bases and the J gene lost 5 bases, with 13 bases spanning the gap. The CDR3 here is CASSFKARGTEAFF. CDR3 nucleotide sequence: TGTGCCAGCAGTTTTAAGGCCCGGGGGACTGAAGCTTTCTTT.

The chain employs TRBV20-1 and TRBJ2-3; TRBD2 aligns across 9 bases. J lost 0 bases, V lost 4 bases, and 5 bases had no gene match. The CDR3 has 15 amino acids. Germline CDR1 and CDR2: DFQATT and SNEGSKA (reference sequence). Here the CDR3 DNA reads TGCAGTGCTACCCCTCTAGCGGGAAGCACAGATACGCAGTATTTT. Translating gives CSATPLAGSTDTQYF.

This clonotype was counted between two and nine times. The chain joins TRBV11-2 to TRBJ2-3; 9 bases fit TRBD2. There are 18 residues in the CDR3. Losses at the gene ends were 3 bases for V and 3 bases for J; bases not matched to a gene: 13. Germline values: CDR1 SGHAT, CDR2 FQNNGV. CDR3 in amino acids: CASSFRRGGPTGTDTQYF. DNA of the CDR3: TGTGCCAGCAGCTTCCGGCGGGGGGGCCCAACTGGGACAGATACGCAGTATTTT. The variable domain in full, with the rest retrieved from reference TRBV11-2 and TRBJ2-3, is EAGVAQSPRYKIIEKRQSVAFWCNPISGHATLYWYQQILGQGPKLLIQFQNNGVVDDSQLPKDRFSAERLKGVDSTLKIQPAKLEDSAVYLCASSFRRGGPTGTDTQYFGPGTRLTVL.

This clonotype was recorded at least ten times. The chain uses TRBV12-3 or TRBV12-4 and TRBJ2-5, with D unresolved. V lost 3 bases and J 6 bases, leaving 5 bases between the germline ends. The CDR3 has 11 residues. CDR3 coding DNA: TGTGCCAGCAGTTTGGCAAAGACCCAGTACTTC. Translating it yields CASSLAKTQYF.

This clonotype was counted between two and nine times. This chain connects TRBV15 to TRBJ2-1, with D perhaps TRBD1 or TRBD2 (5 bases each). There are 13 residues in the CDR3. V gave up 3 bases and J gave up 2 bases, with 5 bases separating them. The germline V gene encodes CDR1 LNHNV and CDR2 YYDKDF (reference sequence). The CDR3 loop reads CATSRGAYNEQFF. The CDR3 nucleotides read TGTGCCACCAGCAGGGGGGCCTACAATGAGCAGTTCTTC.

The genes are TRBV15 and TRBJ2-1; D is unresolved. V lost 1 base, J lost 2 bases, and 6 bases lay in between. There are 14 residues in the CDR3. Germline loops: CDR1 LNHNV, CDR2 YYDKDF (reference sequence). CDR3 sequence (DNA): TGTGCCACCAGCAGAGTCCAGGCCTACAATGAGCAGTTCTTC. It translates to CATSRVQAYNEQFF. The variable domain in full, with the rest retrieved from reference TRBV15 and TRBJ2-1, is DAMVIQNPRYQVTQFGKPVTLSCSQTLNHNVMYWYQQKSSQAPKLLFHYYDKDFNNEADTPDNFQSRRPNTSFCFLDIRSPGLGDTAMYLCATSRVQAYNEQFFGPGTRLTVL.